The rows below give T cell receptor beta chains drawn from one sample of a study of CD8 T cells in ankylosing spondylitis. TCRdb redid the calling of the 5' RACE reads with MiXCR, one entry per CDR3 protein. The table shows 180,000 or so distinct CDR3 sequences, with approximately 10% occurring only once. Specimen: blood, either unsorted or a sorted T cell fraction (not recorded which). The receptors come from a male donor with ankylosing spondylitis or in good health (not recorded which). Each CDR3 is given with its conserved first and last residue. The D gene is left open where the match is weak. Rows may omit the clone size; those that give it use once, few, many or a size class.

>TRBV6-1|TRBJ2-7|few|TRBD2
CASSPASGASYEQYF
TGTGCCAGCAGCCCTGCTAGCGGAGCCTCCTACGAGCAGTACTTC
>TRBV7-9|TRBJ2-7|NA|TRBD1
CASTRGQGHEQYF
TGTGCCAGCACACGGGGACAGGGCCACGAGCAGTACTTC
>TRBV5-1|TRBJ1-4|many|NA
CASSWTGGAEEKLFF
TGCGCCAGCAGCTGGACGGGGGGCGCGGAAGAAAAACTGTTTTTT
>TRBV18|TRBJ1-5|NA|NA
CASSPKEGQPQHF
TGTGCCAGCTCACCGAAGGAAGGACAGCCCCAGCATTTT
>TRBV20-1|TRBJ2-5|NA|NA
CSVAPAVQETQYF
TGCAGTGTGGCCCCAGCGGTCCAAGAGACCCAGTACTTC
>TRBV11-2|TRBJ2-7|NA|NA
CASSSGAGPGYEQYF
TGTGCCAGCAGCTCAGGTGCAGGGCCGGGCTACGAGCAGTACTTC
>TRBV12-3/TRBV12-4|TRBJ2-3|NA|NA
CASSLGLSVTDTQYF
TGTGCCAGCAGTTTGGGACTGTCGGTTACAGATACGCAGTATTTT
>TRBV7-8|TRBJ2-1|many|NA
CASSLSRNEQFF
TGTGCCAGCAGCTTAAGTAGGAATGAGCAGTTCTTC
>TRBV2|TRBJ1-3|few|NA
CASSEEGYPGNTIYF
TGTGCCAGCAGTGAAGAGGGATATCCTGGAAACACCATATATTTT
>TRBV6-5|TRBJ1-2|many|TRBD1
CASSYQSSTGDGVYGYTF
TGTGCCAGCAGTTACCAATCGTCTACAGGGGATGGAGTTTATGGCTACACCTTC
>TRBV20-1|TRBJ2-1|many|NA
CSAAGGGSYNEQFF
TGCAGTGCCGCCGGGGGCGGCTCCTACAATGAGCAGTTCTTC
>TRBV3-1|TRBJ2-7|many|TRBD1
CASSRGQQYEQYF
TGTGCCAGCAGCCGGGGACAGCAATACGAGCAGTACTTC
>TRBV12-3/TRBV12-4|TRBJ2-2|many|NA
CASRGGPTNTGELFF
TGTGCCAGCAGGGGCGGGCCAACGAACACCGGGGAGCTGTTTTTT
>TRBV20-1|TRBJ2-1|many|TRBD1
CSARRPGTGSNEQFF
TGCAGTGCTAGGCGACCCGGGACAGGGAGCAATGAGCAGTTCTTC
>TRBV15|TRBJ2-3|few|NA
CATSRDGTSDTQYF
TGTGCCACCAGCAGAGATGGGACCTCAGATACGCAGTATTTT
>TRBV7-9|TRBJ2-7|few|TRBD1
CASSFLTGGSYEQYF
TGTGCCAGCAGCTTCCTGACAGGGGGTAGCTACGAGCAGTACTTC
>TRBV11-2|TRBJ1-1|few|TRBD1
CASSLVGRGGNTEAFF
TGTGCCAGCAGCTTAGTGGGCAGGGGGGGAAACACTGAAGCTTTCTTT
>TRBV20-1|TRBJ1-6|many|NA
CSARNLGLADSPLHF
TGCAGTGCTAGAAATTTGGGGTTGGCTGATTCACCCCTCCACTTT
>TRBV10-3|TRBJ2-3|NA|NA
CAISESASDTQYF
TGTGCCATCAGTGAGTCGGCCTCCGATACGCAGTATTTT
>TRBV20-1|TRBJ1-5|many|NA
CSAQTGYQPQHF
TGCAGTGCTCAGACAGGCTATCAGCCCCAGCATTTT
>TRBV27|TRBJ2-7|few|TRBD1
CASSLSVGQGAFEQYF
TGTGCCAGCAGTTTATCGGTGGGACAGGGGGCGTTTGAGCAGTACTTC
>TRBV6-1|TRBJ2-1|few|TRBD1
CASATGADEQFF
TGTGCCAGCGCGACAGGGGCGGATGAGCAGTTCTTC
>TRBV6-5|TRBJ1-2|many|NA
CASSYSSGQIFYGYTF
TGTGCCAGCAGTTACTCTTCGGGGCAGATCTTCTATGGCTACACCTTC
>TRBV28|TRBJ1-5|many|TRBD1
CASSFWDRGLGNQPQHF
TGTGCCAGCAGTTTCTGGGACAGGGGATTGGGCAATCAGCCCCAGCATTTT
>TRBV12-3/TRBV12-4|TRBJ1-6|many|NA
CASRVGGSYNSPLHF
TGTGCCAGCAGAGTTGGTGGGTCCTATAATTCACCCCTCCACTTT
>TRBV18|TRBJ1-5|NA|TRBD1
CASSPQIGTGGNQPQHF
TGTGCCAGCTCACCCCAGATCGGGACAGGGGGCAATCAGCCCCAGCATTTT
>TRBV6-1|TRBJ2-3|NA|TRBD2
CASTDLPSGRHTDTQYF
TGTGCCAGCACCGACCTCCCTAGCGGGAGGCACACAGATACGCAGTATTTT
>TRBV20-1|TRBJ2-1|many|TRBD2
CSALLAGGSNEQFF
TGCAGTGCTTTACTAGCGGGAGGGTCCAATGAGCAGTTCTTC
>TRBV20-1|TRBJ2-3|many|NA
CSAGAQSIRTDTQYF
TGCAGTGCCGGGGCCCAATCAATCCGCACAGATACGCAGTATTTT
>TRBV27|TRBJ2-2|few|TRBD2
CASSRASGAAGELFF
TGTGCCAGCAGTAGAGCTAGCGGGGCCGCCGGGGAGCTGTTTTTT
>TRBV7-9|TRBJ1-5|NA|NA
CASSAGTGNQPQHF
TGTGCCAGCAGCGCGGGGACGGGCAATCAGCCCCAGCATTTT
>TRBV2|TRBJ2-3|many|NA
CASSVEGIVTDTQYF
TGTGCCAGCAGTGTCGAGGGGATCGTCACAGATACGCAGTATTTT
>TRBV6-5|TRBJ2-2|many|NA
CASSSQGNTGELFF
TGTGCCAGCAGTTCACAGGGGAACACCGGGGAGCTGTTTTTT
>TRBV7-9|TRBJ2-6|few|NA
CASSFDRSGANVLTF
TGTGCCAGCAGCTTCGACAGGTCTGGGGCCAACGTCCTGACTTTC
>TRBV5-1|TRBJ2-3|NA|NA
CASFPGTASTDTQYF
TGCGCCAGCTTCCCGGGCACCGCTTCCACAGATACGCAGTATTTT
>TRBV12-1|TRBJ2-5|NA|NA
CAISFGGETQYF
TGTGCCATCAGCTTTGGGGGGGAGACCCAGTACTTC
>TRBV29-1|TRBJ2-1|few|NA
CSVEIERSYNEQFF
TGCAGCGTTGAAATCGAGCGCTCCTACAATGAGCAGTTCTTC
>TRBV2|TRBJ2-5|NA|NA
CASRRGPGETQYF
TGTGCCAGCAGGAGGGGACCGGGGGAGACCCAGTACTTC
>TRBV6-2/TRBV6-3|TRBJ2-3|few|NA
CASSFWTVPSTDTQYF
TGTGCCAGCAGTTTCTGGACAGTTCCTAGCACAGATACGCAGTATTTT
>TRBV20-1|TRBJ2-5|few|NA
CSARDPQLSGETQYF
TGCAGTGCTAGAGATCCTCAGCTGAGTGGCGAGACCCAGTACTTC
>TRBV7-2|TRBJ2-5|many|NA
CASSLRPGQAETQYF
TGTGCCAGCAGCTTAAGACCGGGCCAAGCAGAGACCCAGTACTTC
>TRBV9|TRBJ1-1|many|TRBD1
CASSSTPGGAKNTEAFF
TGTGCCAGCAGCTCTACCCCAGGGGGCGCAAAGAACACTGAAGCTTTCTTT
>TRBV18|TRBJ2-5|few|TRBD1
CASSLTGSQETQYF
TGTGCCAGCTCACTGACAGGGTCCCAAGAGACCCAGTACTTC
>TRBV12-3/TRBV12-4|TRBJ1-6|many|NA
CASSLQGSVSPLHF
TGTGCCAGCAGTTTACAGGGCAGTGTTTCACCCCTCCACTTT
>TRBV5-5|TRBJ2-7|NA|TRBD1
CASSFIPSPGQGLNEQYF
TGTGCCAGCAGCTTTATTCCCTCCCCGGGACAGGGCTTGAACGAGCAGTACTTC
>TRBV7-9|TRBJ2-5|NA|TRBD1
CASTSDRGGLETQYF
TGTGCCAGCACCTCGGACAGGGGGGGTTTAGAGACCCAGTACTTC